Below, one T cell receptor beta chain is given with its context. Germline CDR1 reads SGHTA; CDR2 reads FQGNSA. Losses at the gene ends were 6 bases for V and 3 bases for J; bases not matched to a gene: 1. The CDR3 loop spans 13 amino acids. TCRdb re-derived calls from the PCR reads in MiXCR, one entry per CDR3 protein. Counted here are around 11,000 distinct CDR3 sequences, about a quarter occurring once; the ten biggest clones make up 8.3%. This record belongs to a study of immune characterization of retroperitoneal liposarcoma. The sequenced sample consisted of tumor tissue. This chain links TRBV7-2 with TRBJ1-4; 7 bases are a match to TRBD1. This receptor was obtained from a male donor with retroperitoneal liposarcoma. CDR3 bases: TGTGCCAGCAGGACAGGGCCTAATGAAAAACTGTTTTTT. This translates into CASRTGPNEKLFF.